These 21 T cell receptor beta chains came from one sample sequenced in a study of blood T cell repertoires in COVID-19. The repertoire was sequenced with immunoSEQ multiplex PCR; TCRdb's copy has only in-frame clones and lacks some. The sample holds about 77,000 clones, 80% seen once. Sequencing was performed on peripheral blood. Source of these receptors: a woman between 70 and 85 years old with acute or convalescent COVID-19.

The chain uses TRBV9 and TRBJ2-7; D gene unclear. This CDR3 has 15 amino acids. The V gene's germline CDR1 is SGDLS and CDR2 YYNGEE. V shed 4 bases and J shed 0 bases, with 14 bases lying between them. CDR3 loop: CASSPRSESSYEQYF. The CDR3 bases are TGTGCCAGCAGCCCAAGGTCGGAGAGCTCCTACGAGCAGTACTTC.

CDR3 in DNA: TGCAGTGCTAGTTCTTCCGTGGGCTACACTGAAGCTTTCTTT. Amino acids: CSASSSVGYTEAFF. V gene TRBV20-1 combines with J gene TRBJ1-1; D call uncertain. V was trimmed by 3 bases and J by 3 bases, leaving 14 bases between them. Germline lookup yields CDR1 DFQATT and CDR2 SNEGSKA (reference sequence). The CDR3 loop spans 14 amino acids.

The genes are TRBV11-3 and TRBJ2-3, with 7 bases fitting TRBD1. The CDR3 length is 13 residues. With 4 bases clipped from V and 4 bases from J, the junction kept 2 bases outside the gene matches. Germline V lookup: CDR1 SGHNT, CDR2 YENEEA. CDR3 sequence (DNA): TGTGCCAGCAGCTCCCAGGGGGCAGATACGCAGTATTTT. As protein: CASSSQGADTQYF.

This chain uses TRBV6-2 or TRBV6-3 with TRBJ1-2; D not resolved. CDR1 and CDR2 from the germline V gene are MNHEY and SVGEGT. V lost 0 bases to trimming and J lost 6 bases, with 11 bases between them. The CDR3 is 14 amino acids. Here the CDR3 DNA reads TGTGCCAGCAGTTACTCGCGAGGGAATCATGGCTACACCTTC. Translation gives CASSYSRGNHGYTF.

CDR3 region: CATTGNSDGYTF. Written as DNA, the CDR3 is TGTGCCACCACAGGAAACTCGGATGGCTACACCTTC. The chain combines TRBV10-3 with TRBJ1-2; a weak D match, TRBD1 (5 bases). Germline CDR1 reads ENHRY; CDR2 reads SYGVKD. V was clipped by 10 bases and J by 6 bases, with 15 bases between them. The CDR3 is 12 residues long.

The CDR3 bases are TGTGCCAGCAGCGCCTCGTGGGGGGTATCTGGAAACACCATATATTTT. The encoded protein is CASSASWGVSGNTIYF. This chain joins TRBV13 and TRBJ1-3, with a tentative D call TRBD1 (5 bases). In germline, CDR1 is PRHDT, CDR2 FYEKMQ (reference sequence). CDR3 length: 16 residues. Trimming left V 5 bases short and J 1 base short, with 15 bases between.

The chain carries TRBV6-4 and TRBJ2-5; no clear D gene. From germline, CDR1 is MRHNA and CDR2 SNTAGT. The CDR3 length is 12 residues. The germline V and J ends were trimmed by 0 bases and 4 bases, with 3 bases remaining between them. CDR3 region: CASSDSRETQYF. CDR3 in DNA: TGTGCCAGCAGTGACTCGAGAGAGACCCAGTACTTC.

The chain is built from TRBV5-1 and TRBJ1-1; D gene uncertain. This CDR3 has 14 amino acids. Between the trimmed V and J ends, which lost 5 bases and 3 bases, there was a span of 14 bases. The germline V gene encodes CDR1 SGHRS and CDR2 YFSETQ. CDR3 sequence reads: CASSSVPRDTEAFF. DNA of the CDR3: TGCGCCAGCAGTTCGGTTCCGAGGGACACTGAAGCTTTCTTT. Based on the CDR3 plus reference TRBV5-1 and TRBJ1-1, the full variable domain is KAGVTQTPRYLIKTRGQQVTLSCSPISGHRSVSWYQQTPGQGLQFLFEYFSETQRNKGNFPGRFSGRQFSNSRSEMNVSTLELGDSALYLCASSSVPRDTEAFFGQGTRLTVV.

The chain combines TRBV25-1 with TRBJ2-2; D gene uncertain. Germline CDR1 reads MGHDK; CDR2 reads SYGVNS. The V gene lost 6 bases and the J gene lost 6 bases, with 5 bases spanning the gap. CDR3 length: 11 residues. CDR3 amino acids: CASSTAGELFF. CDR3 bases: TGTGCCAGCAGCACAGCCGGGGAGCTGTTTTTT.

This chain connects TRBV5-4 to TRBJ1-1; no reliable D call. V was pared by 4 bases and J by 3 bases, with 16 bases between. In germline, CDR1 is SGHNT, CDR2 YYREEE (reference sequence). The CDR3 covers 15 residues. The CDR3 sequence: CASSGSLRRDTEAFF. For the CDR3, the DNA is TGTGCCAGCAGCGGATCATTGAGGAGGGACACTGAAGCTTTCTTT.

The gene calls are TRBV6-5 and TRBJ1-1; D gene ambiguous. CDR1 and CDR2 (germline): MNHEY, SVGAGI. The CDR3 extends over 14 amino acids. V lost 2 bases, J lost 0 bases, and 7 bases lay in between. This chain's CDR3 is CASSYRVMNTEAFF. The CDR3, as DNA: TGTGCCAGCAGTTACCGGGTAATGAACACTGAAGCTTTCTTT.

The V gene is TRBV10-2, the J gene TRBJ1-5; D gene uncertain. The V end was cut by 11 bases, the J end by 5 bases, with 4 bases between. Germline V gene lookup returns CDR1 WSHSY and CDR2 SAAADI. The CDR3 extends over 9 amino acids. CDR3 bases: TGCGCCCAATATCAGCCCCAGCATTTT. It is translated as CAQYQPQHF.

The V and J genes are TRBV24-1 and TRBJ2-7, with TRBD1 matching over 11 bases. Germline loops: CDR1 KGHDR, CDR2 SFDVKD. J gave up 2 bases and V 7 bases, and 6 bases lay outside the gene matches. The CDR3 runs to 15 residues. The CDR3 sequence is CATSLGTGGPYEQYF. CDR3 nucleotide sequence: TGTGCCACCAGCCTAGGGACAGGGGGGCCCTACGAGCAGTACTTC.

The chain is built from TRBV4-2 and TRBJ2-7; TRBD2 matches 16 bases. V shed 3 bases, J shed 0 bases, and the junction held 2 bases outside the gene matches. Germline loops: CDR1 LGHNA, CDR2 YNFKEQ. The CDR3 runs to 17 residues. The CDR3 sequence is CASSHGTSGGASYEQYF. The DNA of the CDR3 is TGTGCCAGCAGCCACGGGACTAGCGGGGGGGCCTCCTACGAGCAGTACTTC.

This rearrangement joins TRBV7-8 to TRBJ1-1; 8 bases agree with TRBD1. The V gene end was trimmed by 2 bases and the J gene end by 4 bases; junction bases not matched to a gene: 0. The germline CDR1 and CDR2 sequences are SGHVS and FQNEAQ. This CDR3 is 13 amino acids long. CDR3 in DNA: TGTGCCAGCAGCTTAACAGGGGGCACTGAAGCTTTCTTT. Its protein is CASSLTGGTEAFF.

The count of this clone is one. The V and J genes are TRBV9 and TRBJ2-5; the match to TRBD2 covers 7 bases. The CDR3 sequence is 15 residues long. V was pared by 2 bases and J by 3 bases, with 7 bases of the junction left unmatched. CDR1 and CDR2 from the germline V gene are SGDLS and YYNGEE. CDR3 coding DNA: TGTGCCAGCAGCGTCACCGCGGCGGGAGAAGAGACCCAGTACTTC. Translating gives CASSVTAAGEETQYF. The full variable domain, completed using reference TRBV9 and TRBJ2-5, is DSGVTQTPKHLITATGQRVTLRCSPRSGDLSVYWYQQSLDQGLQFLIQYYNGEERAKGNILERFSAQQFPDLHSELNLSSLELGDSALYFCASSVTAAGEETQYFGPGTRLLVL.

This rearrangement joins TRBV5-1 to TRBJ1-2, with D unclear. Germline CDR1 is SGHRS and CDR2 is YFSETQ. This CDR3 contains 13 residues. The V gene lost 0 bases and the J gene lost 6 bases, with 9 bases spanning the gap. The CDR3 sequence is CASSLGYQDGYTF. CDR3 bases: TGCGCCAGCAGCTTGGGGTATCAGGATGGCTACACCTTC.

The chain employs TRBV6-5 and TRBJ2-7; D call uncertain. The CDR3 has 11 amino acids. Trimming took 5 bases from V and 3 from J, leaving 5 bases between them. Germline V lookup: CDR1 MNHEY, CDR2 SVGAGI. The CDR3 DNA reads TGTGCCAGCAGTACAGACTACGAGCAGTACTTC. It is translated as CASSTDYEQYF.

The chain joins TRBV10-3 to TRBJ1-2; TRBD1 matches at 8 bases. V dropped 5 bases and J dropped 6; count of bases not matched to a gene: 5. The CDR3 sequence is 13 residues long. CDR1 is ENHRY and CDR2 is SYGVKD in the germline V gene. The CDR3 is CAISSGQVNGYTF. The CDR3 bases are TGTGCCATCAGTTCGGGACAGGTGAATGGCTACACCTTC.

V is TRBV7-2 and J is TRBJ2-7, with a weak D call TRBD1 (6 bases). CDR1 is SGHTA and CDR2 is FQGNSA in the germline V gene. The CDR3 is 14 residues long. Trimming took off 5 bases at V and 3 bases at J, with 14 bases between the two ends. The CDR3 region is CASSPGHSLYEQYF. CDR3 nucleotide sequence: TGTGCCAGCAGCCCGGGACATTCCCTCTACGAGCAGTACTTC.

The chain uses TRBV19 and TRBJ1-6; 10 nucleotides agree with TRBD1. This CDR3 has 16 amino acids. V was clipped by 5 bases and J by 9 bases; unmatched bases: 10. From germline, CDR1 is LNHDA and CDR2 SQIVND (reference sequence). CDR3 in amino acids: CASSPYGQGESSPLHF. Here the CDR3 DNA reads TGTGCCAGTAGTCCTTATGGACAGGGGGAGAGTTCACCCCTCCACTTT.